This TCR beta chain stems from a study of post-analysis software for immune sequencing data. This clonotype was observed a few times. The antigen remains unidentified. The trim removed 3 bases at V and 2 bases at J, leaving 3 bases unmatched. Germline V gene data show CDR1 as DFQATT and CDR2 as SNEGSKA (reference sequence). This CDR3 comprises 13 residues. The library was made from cDNA and included unique molecular identifiers. MiXCR was run by TCRdb on the PCR reads, yielding one entry per CDR3 protein. The sample lists about 400,000 distinct CDR3 sequences, 30% to 45% occurring once. Whole-study results and caveats: About five TRBV segments occurring more often in patients than controls included TRBV5-6, TRBV5-1 and TRBV20-1.

This clonotype originated in a girl aged 5-17 years with multiple sclerosis. The rearrangement links TRBV20-1 to TRBJ2-7; 8 positions agree with TRBD2. The sample consisted of blood. The CDR3 DNA follows: TGCAGTGCTAGGCGGGGGGTCACCTACGAGCAGTACTTC. Translated: CSARRGVTYEQYF.